A single sample gave rise to the 20 T cell receptor beta chains below, sequenced in a study of post-analysis software for immune sequencing data. General study findings and limits: A handful of TRBV segments were more frequent in patients than controls; TRBV5-6, TRBV5-1 and TRBV20-1 belonged to this group.

Prepared TCR beta cDNA libraries contained unique molecular identifiers. TCRdb processed the PCR reads anew with MiXCR; each CDR3 protein has one entry. The table has 650,000 to 850,000 distinct CDR3 sequences, under 70% seen once. Their antigens are not known. Specimen: blood. The receptors were gathered from a girl aged 10-17 years with multiple sclerosis.

The CDR3 is CASSLVPEGLPKNIQYF. The CDR3 coding sequence is TGTGCCAGCAGCTTAGTCCCGGAGGGCCTCCCTAAAAACATTCAGTACTTC. This rearrangement joins TRBV7-2 to TRBJ2-4; TRBD2 is a possible D gene (6 bases). The CDR3 spans 17 residues. Germline CDR1 and CDR2: SGHTA and FQGNSA. V was cut by 1 base and J by 4 bases, with 17 bases left in between.

The CDR3 coding sequence is TGTGCTAGTGGTTCCCAGGCCGGGACAGGGTTCAATGAGCAGTTCTTC. This translates into CASGSQAGTGFNEQFF. The chain has TRBV12-5 and TRBJ2-1, with 9 bases that match TRBD1. Germline trimming cut 4 bases from V and 6 bases from J; bases unmatched to any gene: 10. Germline loops: CDR1 LGHNT, CDR2 FRNRAP. CDR3 length equals 16 residues.

J is TRBJ2-1 and V is TRBV20-1; TRBD2 aligns across 8 bases. The V gene end was trimmed by 6 bases and the J gene end by 4 bases; junction bases not matched to a gene: 8. CDR3 length equals 14 residues. CDR1 and CDR2 from the germline V gene are DFQATT and SNEGSKA (reference sequence). CDR3 coding DNA: TGCAGTGCCCCCGGGGTAGCGGGGTACAATGAGCAGTTCTTC. Its protein is CSAPGVAGYNEQFF.

The chain employs TRBV7-3 and TRBJ2-7, with D tentatively TRBD2 (6 bases). The CDR3 loop spans 14 amino acids. The V end lost 3 bases, the J end lost 2 bases, and 11 bases lay between the germline ends. Germline CDR1 and CDR2: SGHTA and FQGTGA. The CDR3 coding sequence is TGTGCCAGCAGCTTTTCGGCGGGACCCTACGAGCAGTACTTC. As protein: CASSFSAGPYEQYF.

This chain joins TRBV2 and TRBJ2-1; TRBD2 agrees at 7 bases. V shed 2 bases and J 10 bases; nucleotides not matched to a gene: 11. CDR1 SNHLY and CDR2 FYNNEI come from the germline V gene. CDR3 length: 15 residues. The CDR3 DNA sequence: TGTGCCAGCAGTGAATGGGGGGAGCGGGGTTCGGAGCAGTTCTTC. Translating it yields CASSEWGERGSEQFF.

The sample holds a few counts of this clonotype. The chain recombines TRBV4-2 with TRBJ2-7; D is undetermined. Trimming shortened V by 0 bases and J by 5 bases, and 5 bases separated the two germline ends. Germline V gene lookup returns CDR1 LGHNA and CDR2 YNFKEQ. This CDR3 is 12 amino acids long. CDR3 in amino acids: CASSQDPHEQYF. For the CDR3, the DNA is TGTGCCAGCAGCCAAGATCCCCACGAGCAGTACTTC.

This clonotype was counted only a few times. The V and J genes are TRBV2 and TRBJ1-4; D unresolved. Trimming stripped 6 bases from V and 7 bases from J, with 21 bases between. This CDR3 is 16 amino acids long. Germline V gives CDR1 SNHLY, CDR2 FYNNEI. In DNA, the CDR3 is TGTGCCAGCAGGGATATGGCCGGAGGGCTAGGTGAAAAACTGTTTTTT. Translated: CASRDMAGGLGEKLFF.

The chain uses TRBV29-1 and TRBJ1-1; D possibly corresponds to TRBD1 (5 bases). V lost 0 bases to trimming and J lost 9 bases, with 11 bases between them. The CDR3 is 12 amino acids. Germline V gene data show CDR1 as SQVTM and CDR2 as ANQGSEA. CDR3 nucleotides: TGCAGCGTTGAAGAGGCAGGGAAGAAAGCTTTCTTT. This gives the protein CSVEEAGKKAFF.

The sample holds a few counts of this clonotype. This chain connects TRBV12-3 or TRBV12-4 to TRBJ1-2; D might be TRBD1 (5 bases). This CDR3 contains 13 residues. The V end was cut by 3 bases, the J end by 3 bases, with 8 bases between. CDR3 bases: TGTGCCAGCAGTTTCCGGGGGGACTATGGCTACACCTTC. Translated, it gives CASSFRGDYGYTF.

This chain uses TRBV11-2 with TRBJ2-7, with 11 bases identical to TRBD2. CDR1 SGHAT and CDR2 FQNNGV come from the germline V gene. V trimming: 5 bases; J trimming: 4 bases; junction bases outside the gene matches: 7. The CDR3 has 15 residues. In DNA form, the CDR3 reads TGTGCCAGCAGCCCAGCGGGACTAGCGGATTACGAGCAGTACTTC. Amino acid sequence: CASSPAGLADYEQYF.

Only a few counts were recorded for this clonotype. V usage is TRBV7-9 and J usage is TRBJ2-3; D might be TRBD2 (5 bases). From germline, CDR1 is SEHNR and CDR2 FQNEAQ (reference sequence). V lost 5 bases to trimming and J lost 5 bases, with 11 bases between them. CDR3 size: 13 residues. CDR3 residues: CASSPTAGDTQYF. The CDR3 coding sequence is TGTGCCAGCAGCCCAACCGCGGGAGATACGCAGTATTTT.

In its sample, this clonotype was seen a few times. V gene TRBV7-9 combines with J gene TRBJ2-1; TRBD1 agrees at 7 bases. Germline V gene data show CDR1 as SEHNR and CDR2 as FQNEAQ (reference sequence). Germline trimming cut 3 bases from V and 7 bases from J; bases unmatched to any gene: 3. The CDR3 sequence is 13 residues long. The CDR3, as DNA: TGTGCCAGCAGCTTTGGACAGGCGAATGAGCAGTTCTTC. Translated, it gives CASSFGQANEQFF. Filled out from reference TRBV7-9 and TRBJ2-1, the complete variable domain reads DTGVSQNPRHKITKRGQNVTFRCDPISEHNRLYWYRQTLGQGPEFLTYFQNEAQLEKSRLLSDRFSAERPKGSFSTLEIQRTEQGDSAMYLCASSFGQANEQFFGPGTRLTVL.

The chain is built from TRBV7-2 and TRBJ2-1; TRBD2 matches at 11 bases. Germline V CDR1 and CDR2: SGHTA, FQGNSA. This CDR3 is 14 amino acids long. Losses at the gene ends were 7 bases for V and 3 bases for J; bases not matched to a gene: 2. CDR3: CASTTSGIYNEQFF. The DNA for the CDR3 is TGTGCCAGCACGACTAGCGGGATCTACAATGAGCAGTTCTTC.

This clonotype turned up a few times. The chain joins TRBV20-1 to TRBJ2-3; 8 positions match TRBD1. This CDR3 is 15 amino acids long. CDR1 is DFQATT, CDR2 SNEGSKA, per germline (reference sequence). V trimming: 4 bases; J trimming: 5 bases; junction bases outside the gene matches: 11. The chain's CDR3 is CSATWGRTGKDTQYF. As DNA, the CDR3 is TGCAGTGCTACTTGGGGTAGGACAGGGAAAGATACGCAGTATTTT.

In this sample, this clonotype turned up a few times. The chain links TRBV6-5 to TRBJ1-2, with D possibly being TRBD1 (5 bases). CDR1 is MNHEY and CDR2 is SVGAGI in the germline V gene. This CDR3 region has 17 residues. The V gene lost 0 bases and the J gene lost 6 bases, with 20 bases spanning the gap. CDR3 sequence reads: CASSYSPTDPVGDGYTF. Here the CDR3 DNA reads TGTGCCAGCAGTTACTCCCCGACAGACCCTGTGGGGGATGGCTACACCTTC.

The chain is built from TRBV20-1 and TRBJ2-7; maybe TRBD2 (6 bases). Trimming removed 8 bases from V and 5 bases from J, with 25 bases in between. CDR1 and CDR2 from the germline V gene are DFQATT and SNEGSKA (reference sequence). The CDR3 runs 15 residues. Here the CDR3 reads CSIPLIGGGRNEQYF. Here the CDR3 DNA reads TGCAGTATACCACTCATCGGCGGAGGGCGGAACGAGCAGTACTTC.

V is TRBV18 and J is TRBJ2-1, with D tentatively TRBD2 (5 bases). CDR3 length: 16 amino acids. Germline V gives CDR1 KGHSH, CDR2 LQKENI. The V end lost 4 bases, the J end lost 2 bases, and 15 bases lay between the germline ends. Here the CDR3 DNA reads TGTGCCAGCTCACAAGAGAGCGGATTCCCCTACAATGAGCAGTTCTTC. The encoded protein is CASSQESGFPYNEQFF. The full variable domain, its missing parts supplied by reference TRBV18 and TRBJ2-1, is NAGVMQNPRHLVRRRGQEARLRCSPMKGHSHVYWYRQLPEEGLKFMVYLQKENIIDESGMPKERFSAEFPKEGPSILRIQQVVRGDSAAYFCASSQESGFPYNEQFFGPGTRLTVL.

This chain uses TRBV20-1 with TRBJ2-7; 7 nucleotides line up with TRBD2. Germline V lookup: CDR1 DFQATT, CDR2 SNEGSKA (reference sequence). The CDR3 is made up of 14 amino acids. Unmatched junction bases numbered 9, after V lost 7 bases and J lost 0 bases. CDR3 protein: CSGVVAGSSYEQYF. DNA of the CDR3: TGCAGTGGGGTAGTAGCGGGCAGCTCCTACGAGCAGTACTTC.

The CDR3 protein is CSARLTGASSYNSPLHF. CDR3 nucleotides: TGCAGTGCTAGGCTGACAGGCGCTAGCTCCTATAATTCACCCCTCCACTTT. V gene TRBV20-1 combines with J gene TRBJ1-6; possible D gene TRBD1, 6 bases. In germline, CDR1 is DFQATT, CDR2 SNEGSKA (reference sequence). Deletions cut 3 bases from V and 0 bases from J, with 15 bases between. This CDR3 spans 17 amino acids.

J is TRBJ2-1 and V is TRBV20-1, with 9 bases matching TRBD2. The CDR3 loop spans 14 amino acids. Per the germline V gene, CDR1 is DFQATT and CDR2 is SNEGSKA (reference sequence). The CDR3 is CSRKASTSGNEQFF. CDR3 DNA: TGCAGCAGAAAAGCCTCGACTAGCGGCAATGAGCAGTTCTTC.